These 3 T cell receptor beta chains share one sample of origin, sequenced in a study of CD8 T cells in Susac syndrome. The RNA input was roughly 0.5 to 1 ug, and it was reverse transcribed with random hexamers. TCRdb re-analysed the immunoSEQ multiplex PCR reads in MiXCR, keeping a single row per CDR3 protein. The data show about 130,000 distinct CDR3 sequences, 91% seen once. What was sequenced was CD8+ T cells from PBMCs. The receptors derive from a human donor with multiple sclerosis.

The V and J genes are TRBV28 and TRBJ2-7; D is unclear. The V gene lost 8 bases and the J gene lost 2 bases, with 7 bases spanning the gap. The germline gives CDR1 MDHEN, CDR2 SYDVKM. CDR3 length: 11 amino acids. CDR3 residues: CASGFAYEQYF. As DNA, the CDR3 is TGTGCCAGCGGCTTCGCCTACGAGCAGTACTTC. The variable domain in full, with the rest retrieved from reference TRBV28 and TRBJ2-7, is DVKVTQSSRYLVKRTGEKVFLECVQDMDHENMFWYRQDPGLGLRLIYFSYDVKMKEKGDIPEGYSVSREKKERFSLILESASTNQTSMYLCASGFAYEQYFGPGTRLTVT.

The chain has TRBV4-1 and TRBJ2-7; D uncertain. CDR1 MGHRA and CDR2 YSYEKL come from the germline V gene. The CDR3 loop spans 16 amino acids. Between the trimmed V and J ends, which lost 1 base and 3 bases, there was a span of 16 bases. In DNA form, the CDR3 reads TGCGCCAGCAGCCAAGGAAGACCTAAAGGTCTCTACGAGCAGTACTTC. Residues: CASSQGRPKGLYEQYF.

The chain links TRBV3-1 to TRBJ2-5, with D perhaps TRBD1 (5 bases). Germline-derived CDR1 and CDR2 are LGHDT and YNNKEL (reference sequence). V was trimmed by 5 bases and J by 3 bases, leaving 13 bases between them. The CDR3 contains 14 residues. DNA of the CDR3: TGTGCCAGCAGCGCACAGGAGCCAGAAGAGACCCAGTACTTC. Translating it yields CASSAQEPEETQYF.